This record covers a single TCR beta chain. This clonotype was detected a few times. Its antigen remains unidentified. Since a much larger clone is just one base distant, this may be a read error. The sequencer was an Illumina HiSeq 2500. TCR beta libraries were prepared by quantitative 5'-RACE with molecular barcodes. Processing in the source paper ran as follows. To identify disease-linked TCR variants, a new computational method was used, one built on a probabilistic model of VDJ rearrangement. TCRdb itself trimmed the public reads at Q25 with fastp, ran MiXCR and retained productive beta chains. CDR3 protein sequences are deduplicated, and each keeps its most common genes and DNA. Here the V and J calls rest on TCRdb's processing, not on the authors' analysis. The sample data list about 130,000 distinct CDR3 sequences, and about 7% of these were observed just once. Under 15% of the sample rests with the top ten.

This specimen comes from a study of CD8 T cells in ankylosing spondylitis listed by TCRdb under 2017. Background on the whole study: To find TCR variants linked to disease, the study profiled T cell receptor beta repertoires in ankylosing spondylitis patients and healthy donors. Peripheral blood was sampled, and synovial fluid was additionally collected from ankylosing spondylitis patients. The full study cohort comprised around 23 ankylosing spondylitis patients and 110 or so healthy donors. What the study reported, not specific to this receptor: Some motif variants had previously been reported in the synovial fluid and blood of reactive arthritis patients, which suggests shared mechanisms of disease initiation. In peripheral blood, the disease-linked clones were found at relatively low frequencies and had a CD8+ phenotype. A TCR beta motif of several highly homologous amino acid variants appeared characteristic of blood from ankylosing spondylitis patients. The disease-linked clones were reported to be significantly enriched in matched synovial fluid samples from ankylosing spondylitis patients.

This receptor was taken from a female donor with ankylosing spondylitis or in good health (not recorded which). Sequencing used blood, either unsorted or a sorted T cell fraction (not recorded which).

The CDR3 sequence is CASSLAGTGGGTEAFF. The DNA is TGCGCCAGCAGCTTGGCCGGGACAGGGGGCGGCACTGAAGCTTTCTTT. Recombination connected TRBV5-1 to TRBJ1-1; 12 middle bases align to TRBD1. Trimming removed 0 bases from V and 4 bases from J; the gene matches leave 4 bases unexplained. Inclusive of the bounding cysteine and phenylalanine, the CDR3 is 16 residues long. Kept here is only the CDR3 DNA, which spans 48 bases and is read in frame from base 1. Via the germline V gene, CDR1 is SGHRS and CDR2 YFSETQ. The CDR3 plus the reference TRBV5-1 and TRBJ1-1 genes for the other parts give the full variable domain: KAGVTQTPRYLIKTRGQQVTLSCSPISGHRSVSWYQQTPGQGLQFLFEYFSETQRNKGNFPGRFSGRQFSNSRSEMNVSTLELGDSALYLCASSLAGTGGGTEAFFGQGTRLTVV.